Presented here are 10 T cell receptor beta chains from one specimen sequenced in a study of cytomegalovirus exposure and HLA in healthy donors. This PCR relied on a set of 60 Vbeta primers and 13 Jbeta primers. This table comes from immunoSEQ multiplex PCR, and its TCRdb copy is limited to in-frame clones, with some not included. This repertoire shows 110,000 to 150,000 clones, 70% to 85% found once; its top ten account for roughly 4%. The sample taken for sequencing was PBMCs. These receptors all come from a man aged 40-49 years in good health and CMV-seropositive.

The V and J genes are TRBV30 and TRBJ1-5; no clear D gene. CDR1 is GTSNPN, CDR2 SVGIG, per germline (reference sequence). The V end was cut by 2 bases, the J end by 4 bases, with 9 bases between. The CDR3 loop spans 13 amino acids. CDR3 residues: CAWSSGGNQPQHF. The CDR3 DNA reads TGTGCCTGGAGTTCAGGAGGTAATCAGCCCCAGCATTTT.

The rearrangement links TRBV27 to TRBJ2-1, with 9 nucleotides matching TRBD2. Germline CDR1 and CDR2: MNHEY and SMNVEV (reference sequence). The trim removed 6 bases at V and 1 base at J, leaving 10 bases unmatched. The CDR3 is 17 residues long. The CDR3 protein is CASSLRGLAGSYNEQFF. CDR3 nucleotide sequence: TGTGCCAGCAGCCTACGGGGGCTAGCGGGATCCTACAATGAGCAGTTCTTC.

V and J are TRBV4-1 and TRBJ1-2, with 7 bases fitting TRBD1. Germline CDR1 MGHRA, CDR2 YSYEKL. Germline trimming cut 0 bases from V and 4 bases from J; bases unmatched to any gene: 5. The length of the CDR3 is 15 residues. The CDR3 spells CASSQERDRPYGYTF. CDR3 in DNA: TGCGCCAGCAGCCAAGAAAGGGACAGACCCTATGGCTACACCTTC.

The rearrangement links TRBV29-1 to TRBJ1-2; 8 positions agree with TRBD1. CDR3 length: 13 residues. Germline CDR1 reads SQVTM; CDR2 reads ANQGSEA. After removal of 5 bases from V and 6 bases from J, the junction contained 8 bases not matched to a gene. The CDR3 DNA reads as TGCAGCGTTCTTGGACAGGGCAGACATGGCTACACCTTC. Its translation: CSVLGQGRHGYTF.

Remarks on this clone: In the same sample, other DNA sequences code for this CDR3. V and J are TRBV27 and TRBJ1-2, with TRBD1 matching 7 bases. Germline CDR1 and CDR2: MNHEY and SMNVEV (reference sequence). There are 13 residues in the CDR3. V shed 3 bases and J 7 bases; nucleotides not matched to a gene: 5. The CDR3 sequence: CASSFWQGGGYTF. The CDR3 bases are TGTGCCAGCAGTTTCTGGCAGGGGGGTGGCTACACCTTC.

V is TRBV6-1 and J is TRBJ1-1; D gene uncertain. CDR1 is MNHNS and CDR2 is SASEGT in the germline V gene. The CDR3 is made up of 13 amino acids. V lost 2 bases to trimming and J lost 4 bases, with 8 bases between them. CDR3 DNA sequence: TGTGCCAGCAGTGAACAACCGGGCACTGAAGCTTTCTTT. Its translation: CASSEQPGTEAFF.

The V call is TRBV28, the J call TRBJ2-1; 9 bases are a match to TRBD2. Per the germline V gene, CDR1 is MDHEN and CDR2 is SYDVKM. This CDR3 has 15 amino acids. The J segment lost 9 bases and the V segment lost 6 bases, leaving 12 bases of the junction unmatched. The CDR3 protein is CASSAEVAGVIEQFF. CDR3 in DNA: TGTGCCAGCAGCGCGGAAGTAGCGGGAGTGATTGAGCAGTTCTTC. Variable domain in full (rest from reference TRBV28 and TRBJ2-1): DVKVTQSSRYLVKRTGEKVFLECVQDMDHENMFWYRQDPGLGLRLIYFSYDVKMKEKGDIPEGYSVSREKKERFSLILESASTNQTSMYLCASSAEVAGVIEQFFGPGTRLTVL.

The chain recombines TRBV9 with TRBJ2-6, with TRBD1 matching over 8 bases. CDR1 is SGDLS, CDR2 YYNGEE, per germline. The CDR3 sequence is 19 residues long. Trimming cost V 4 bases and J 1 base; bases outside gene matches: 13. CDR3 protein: CASSSVEGQVYSGANVLTF. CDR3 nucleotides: TGTGCCAGCAGCTCCGTGGAGGGACAGGTGTATTCTGGGGCCAACGTCCTGACTTTC.

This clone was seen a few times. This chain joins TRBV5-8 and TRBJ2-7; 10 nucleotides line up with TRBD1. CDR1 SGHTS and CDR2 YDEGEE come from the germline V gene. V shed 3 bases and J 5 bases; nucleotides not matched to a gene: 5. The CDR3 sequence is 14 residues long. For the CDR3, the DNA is TGTGCCAGCAGCTCGGACAGGGGGATCCACGAGCAGTACTTC. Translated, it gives CASSSDRGIHEQYF.

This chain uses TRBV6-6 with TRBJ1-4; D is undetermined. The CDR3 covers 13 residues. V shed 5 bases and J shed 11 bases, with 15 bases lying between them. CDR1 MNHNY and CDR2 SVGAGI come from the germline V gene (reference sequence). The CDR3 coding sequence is TGTGCCAGCAGTCGCTACGAGCAGGCGAAACTGTTTTTT. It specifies CASSRYEQAKLFF.